Below, one T cell receptor beta chain is given with its context. Its antigen is not known. The sample originates from a study of cytomegalovirus exposure and HLA in healthy donors. Overall study findings and caveats: Most CMV-associated TCR beta chains appeared HLA-restricted in a later analysis. Upon later analysis, TCR association rates were observed to vary by HLA locus, being highest for DRB1 and lowest for HLA-C.

PCR used 60 Vbeta primers and 13 Jbeta primers. Data came from immunoSEQ multiplex PCR; TCRdb stores just in-frame clones and leaves some out. There are tens of thousands of clones in the sample; more than 65% occur only once, and 1% to 1.5% lies in the top ten. This receptor was taken from a girl aged 2-9 years in good health and CMV-seropositive. The sample was PBMCs.

CDR3: CASSPRGGWGTDTQYF. DNA of the CDR3: TGTGCCAGCAGTCCCCGAGGGGGCTGGGGCACAGATACGCAGTATTTT. The gene calls are TRBV28 and TRBJ2-3; 7 nucleotides line up with TRBD1. This CDR3 has 16 amino acids. Germline V gene sequence: CDR1 MDHEN, CDR2 SYDVKM. V gave up 5 bases and J gave up 1 base; unmatched junction bases: 9.